These 20 T cell receptor beta chains were all obtained from the same sample, sequenced in a study of beta chain features in type 1 diabetes. The investigators reverse transcribed all of the isolated RNA, so they sequenced expressed TCRB transcripts. Sequenced by immunoSEQ multiplex PCR; TCRdb stores in-frame clones only, minus some. The table shows 220,000 or so clones, with roughly two thirds occurring only once. Sequenced material: naive CD4+ T cells from blood. The receptors were sampled from a man aged 25 to 40 in good health.

This chain links TRBV2 with TRBJ1-6; a weak D match, TRBD1 (5 bases). The CDR3 spans 15 residues. Germline-derived CDR1 and CDR2 are SNHLY and FYNNEI. Trimming left V 6 bases short and J 9 bases short, with 18 bases between. This CDR3 is CASRKGTDLGSPLHF. CDR3 nucleotide sequence: TGTGCCAGCAGGAAGGGGACCGACCTAGGTTCACCCCTCCACTTT.

This clone was picked up one time. V gene TRBV29-1 combines with J gene TRBJ2-1; D uncertain. With 6 bases removed from V and 5 bases from J, the gap between germline ends came to 8 bases. This CDR3 has 11 amino acids. CDR1 SQVTM and CDR2 ANQGSEA come from the germline V gene. This CDR3 is CSVQINNEQFF. DNA for the CDR3: TGCAGCGTCCAAATAAACAATGAGCAGTTCTTC.

This clone has just a few counts. The chain combines TRBV7-9 with TRBJ1-1; D is undetermined. V lost 5 bases and J 3 bases, leaving 7 bases between the germline ends. The CDR3 length is 12 residues. From germline, CDR1 is SEHNR and CDR2 FQNEAQ (reference sequence). CDR3 protein: CASSTSDTEAFF. The DNA for the CDR3 is TGTGCCAGCAGCACATCAGACACTGAAGCTTTCTTT.

This clone was seen more than once but under ten times. V gene TRBV5-1 combines with J gene TRBJ2-1; D assignment may be TRBD1 or TRBD2 (5 bases each). Looked up from germline, CDR1 is SGHRS and CDR2 is YFSETQ. Trimming removed 7 bases from V and 4 bases from J, with 18 bases in between. There are 15 residues in the CDR3. DNA for the CDR3: TGCGCCAGCCGGGGACCTAGGTCCCTGTACAATGAGCAGTTCTTC. This codes for CASRGPRSLYNEQFF.

V and J are TRBV9 and TRBJ2-1; D is unresolved. Looked up from germline, CDR1 is SGDLS and CDR2 is YYNGEE. The CDR3 contains 16 residues. The ends were cut back, 0 bases at V and 1 base at J, with 11 bases in the middle. The CDR3 protein is CASSVGGRSSYNEQFF. The CDR3 region has the DNA TGTGCCAGCAGCGTAGGAGGCAGGTCATCCTACAATGAGCAGTTCTTC.

In the case of this clone: The sample carries other DNA sequences with the same CDR3. The rearrangement joins TRBV7-9 to TRBJ2-4; D unresolved. Germline loops: CDR1 SEHNR, CDR2 FQNEAQ (reference sequence). The CDR3 contains 14 residues. V was shortened by 3 bases and J by 2 bases, with 8 bases between the two germline ends. CDR3 sequence: CASSLVGTKNIQYF. CDR3 in DNA: TGTGCCAGCAGCTTGGTGGGGACCAAAAACATTCAGTACTTC. Full variable domain (outside the CDR3, taken from reference TRBV7-9 and TRBJ2-4): DTGVSQNPRHKITKRGQNVTFRCDPISEHNRLYWYRQTLGQGPEFLTYFQNEAQLEKSRLLSDRFSAERPKGSFSTLEIQRTEQGDSAMYLCASSLVGTKNIQYFGAGTRLSVL.

This chain joins TRBV7-9 and TRBJ2-7; possibly TRBD1 for D (5 bases). The CDR3 loop spans 13 amino acids. The germline V and J ends were trimmed by 0 bases and 3 bases, with 6 bases remaining between them. Germline V gene sequence: CDR1 SEHNR, CDR2 FQNEAQ (reference sequence). The CDR3 coding sequence is TGTGCCAGCAGCTTAGCGCAGGGCTACGAGCAGTACTTC. It translates to CASSLAQGYEQYF.

The sample holds a few counts of this clone. The chain has TRBV9 and TRBJ2-1; D is possibly TRBD2 (6 bases). The CDR3 is made up of 13 amino acids. V lost 3 bases, J lost 12 bases, and 16 bases lay in between. Per the germline V gene, CDR1 is SGDLS and CDR2 is YYNGEE. CDR3 sequence reads: CASSAPGLGGQFF. In DNA, the CDR3 is TGTGCCAGCAGCGCCCCGGGACTTGGAGGGCAGTTCTTC.

The chain has TRBV5-4 and TRBJ2-1, with 14 nucleotides matching TRBD2. Trimming took 0 bases from V and 8 from J; bases not matched to a gene: 7. This CDR3 has 17 residues. CDR1 is SGHNT, CDR2 YYREEE, per germline (reference sequence). CDR3 in DNA: TGTGCCAGCAGCTTGGCCTCTGGACTAGCGGGGGGCCATGAGCAGTTCTTC. Translated, it gives CASSLASGLAGGHEQFF.

V gene TRBV29-1 combines with J gene TRBJ1-2, with a weak D call TRBD1 (5 bases). Trimming took off 2 bases at V and 7 bases at J, with 8 bases between the two ends. Germline loops: CDR1 SQVTM, CDR2 ANQGSEA. There are 11 residues in the CDR3. The CDR3 sequence is CSVEWRGGYTF. The CDR3 coding sequence is TGCAGCGTTGAATGGAGGGGTGGCTACACCTTC.

This chain connects TRBV4-1 to TRBJ1-2; the D gene is possibly TRBD1 (5 bases). V was trimmed by 2 bases and J by 6 bases, leaving 10 bases between them. The CDR3 length is 13 residues. Germline V gene lookup returns CDR1 MGHRA and CDR2 YSYEKL. The CDR3 spells CASSQTPGNGYTF. The DNA of the CDR3 is TGCGCCAGCAGCCAAACTCCAGGGAATGGCTACACCTTC.

The genes are TRBV7-6 and TRBJ2-1; TRBD2 matches 10 bases. Per the germline V gene, CDR1 is SGHVS and CDR2 is FNYEAQ. This CDR3 region has 15 residues. The V segment lost 5 bases and the J segment 5 bases; nucleotides outside the gene matches: 6. The CDR3 DNA is TGTGCCAGCAGCCTCAGACTAGCGGGCCACAATGAGCAGTTCTTC. Translating it yields CASSLRLAGHNEQFF.

The CDR3 reads CASSQKRSGEQYF. The CDR3 bases are TGTGCCAGCAGCCAAAAACGGAGCGGCGAGCAGTACTTC. V gene TRBV14 combines with J gene TRBJ2-7; D is perhaps TRBD2 (5 bases). The CDR3 has 13 amino acids. The germline gives CDR1 SGHDN, CDR2 FVKESK. V was shortened by 2 bases and J by 6 bases, with 11 bases between the two germline ends. The full variable domain, in which reference TRBV14 and TRBJ2-7 provide the parts outside the CDR3, is EAGVTQFPSHSVIEKGQTVTLRCDPISGHDNLYWYRRVMGKEIKFLLHFVKESKQDESGMPNNRFLAERTGGTYSTLKVQPAELEDSGVYFCASSQKRSGEQYFGPGTRLTVT.

The rearrangement links TRBV7-2 to TRBJ2-4; D not certain. The length of the CDR3 is 15 residues. The V end was cut by 1 base, the J end by 0 bases, with 7 bases between. The germline CDR1 and CDR2 sequences are SGHTA and FQGNSA. The CDR3: CASSLGAVAKNIQYF. DNA for the CDR3: TGTGCCAGCAGCTTAGGGGCGGTAGCCAAAAACATTCAGTACTTC.

In regard to this clone: The sample carries other DNA sequences with the same CDR3. The genes are TRBV9 and TRBJ2-3; no clear D. The CDR3 consists of 14 residues. Germline values: CDR1 SGDLS, CDR2 YYNGEE. The V end was cut by 2 bases, the J end by 2 bases, with 9 bases between. CDR3 protein: CASSVGRDTDTQYF. Here the CDR3 DNA reads TGTGCCAGCAGCGTGGGAAGAGACACAGATACGCAGTATTTT.

The sample holds one count of this clone. The chain joins TRBV7-9 to TRBJ2-7; D is undetermined. V shed 1 base and J shed 3 bases, with 10 bases lying between them. Germline V gives CDR1 SEHNR, CDR2 FQNEAQ (reference sequence). The CDR3 extends over 14 amino acids. The CDR3, as DNA: TGTGCCAGCAGCTTAGTTCCCGGTTTCTACGAGCAGTACTTC. The encoded protein is CASSLVPGFYEQYF.

The chain employs TRBV29-1 and TRBJ2-7; TRBD2 aligns across 8 bases. Germline V CDR1 and CDR2: SQVTM, ANQGSEA. This CDR3 region has 12 residues. Germline trimming cut 7 bases from V and 4 bases from J; bases unmatched to any gene: 6. CDR3 bases: TGCAGCGCGTGGACTAGCTCATACGAGCAGTACTTC. It is translated as CSAWTSSYEQYF.

The genes are TRBV11-2 and TRBJ2-3; D remains ambiguous. The germline V and J ends were trimmed by 8 bases and 0 bases, with 6 bases remaining between them. CDR3 length: 12 residues. Germline V CDR1 and CDR2: SGHAT, FQNNGV. CDR3 loop: CASCPSTDTQYF. CDR3 DNA sequence: TGTGCCAGCTGCCCTAGCACAGATACGCAGTATTTT.

The rearrangement uses TRBV7-9 and TRBJ2-1; a weak D match, TRBD2 (5 bases). From germline, CDR1 is SEHNR and CDR2 FQNEAQ (reference sequence). There are 16 residues in the CDR3. V gave up 5 bases and J gave up 0 bases, with 14 bases separating them. The CDR3 reads CASSQEERSSYNEQFF. The CDR3 bases are TGTGCCAGCAGCCAGGAAGAGCGGAGCTCCTACAATGAGCAGTTCTTC.

This chain connects TRBV29-1 to TRBJ2-3; perhaps TRBD1 as D (6 bases). Deletions cut 3 bases from V and 5 bases from J, with 9 bases between. Germline V lookup: CDR1 SQVTM, CDR2 ANQGSEA. The CDR3 extends over 12 amino acids. In DNA form, the CDR3 reads TGCAGCGTTGAGATCAGGGGAGATACGCAGTATTTT. This gives the protein CSVEIRGDTQYF.